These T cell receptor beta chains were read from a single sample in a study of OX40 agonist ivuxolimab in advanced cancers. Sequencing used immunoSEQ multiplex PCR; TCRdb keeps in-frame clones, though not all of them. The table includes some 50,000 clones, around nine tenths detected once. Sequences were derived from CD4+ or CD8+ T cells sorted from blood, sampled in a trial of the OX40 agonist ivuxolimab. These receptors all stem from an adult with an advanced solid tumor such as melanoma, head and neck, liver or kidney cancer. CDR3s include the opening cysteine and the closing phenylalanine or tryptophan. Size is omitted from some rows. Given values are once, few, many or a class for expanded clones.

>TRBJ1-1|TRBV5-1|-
CASSSGPLQLNTEAFF
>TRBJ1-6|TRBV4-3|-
CASSQERGGVYNSPLHF
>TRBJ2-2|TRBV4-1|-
CASSPSNTGELFF
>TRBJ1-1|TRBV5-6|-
CASSLGTGMNTEAFF
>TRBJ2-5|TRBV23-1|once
CASSPYRGTRCGETQYF
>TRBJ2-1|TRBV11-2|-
CASSETGTYQDEQFF
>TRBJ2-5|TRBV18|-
CASSPDRGQETQYF
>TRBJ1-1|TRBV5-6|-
CASSFGSGTDYDEAFF
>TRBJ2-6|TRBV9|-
CASSVAYSGANVLTF
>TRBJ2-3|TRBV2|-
CASIRGTSGTSTDTQYF
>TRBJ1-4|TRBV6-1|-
CASSVWGMWDEKLFF